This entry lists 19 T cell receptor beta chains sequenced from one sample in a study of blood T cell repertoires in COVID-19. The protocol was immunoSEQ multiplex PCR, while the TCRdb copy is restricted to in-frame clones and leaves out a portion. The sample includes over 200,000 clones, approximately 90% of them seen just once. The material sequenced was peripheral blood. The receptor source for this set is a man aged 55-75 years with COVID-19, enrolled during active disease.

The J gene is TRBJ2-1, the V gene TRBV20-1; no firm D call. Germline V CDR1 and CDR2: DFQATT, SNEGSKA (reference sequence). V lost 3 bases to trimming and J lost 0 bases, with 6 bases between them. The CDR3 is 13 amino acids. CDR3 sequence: CSASKSSYNEQFF. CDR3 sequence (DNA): TGCAGTGCTAGTAAGAGCTCCTACAATGAGCAGTTCTTC.

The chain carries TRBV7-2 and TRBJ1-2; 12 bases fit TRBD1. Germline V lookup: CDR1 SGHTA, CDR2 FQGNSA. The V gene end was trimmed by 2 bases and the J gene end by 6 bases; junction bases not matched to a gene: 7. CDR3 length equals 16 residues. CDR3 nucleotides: TGTGCCAGCAGCTTAACCCCCGGGACAGGGGGCGATGGCTACACCTTC. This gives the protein CASSLTPGTGGDGYTF. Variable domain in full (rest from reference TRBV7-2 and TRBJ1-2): GAGVSQSPSNKVTEKGKDVELRCDPISGHTALYWYRQSLGQGLEFLIYFQGNSAPDKSGLPSDRFSAERTGGSVSTLTIQRTQQEDSAVYLCASSLTPGTGGDGYTFGSGTRLTVV.

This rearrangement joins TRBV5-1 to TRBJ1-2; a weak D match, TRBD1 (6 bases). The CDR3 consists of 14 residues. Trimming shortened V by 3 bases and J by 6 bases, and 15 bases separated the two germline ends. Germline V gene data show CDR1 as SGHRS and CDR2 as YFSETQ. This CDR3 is CASSSIIGGDGYTF. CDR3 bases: TGCGCCAGCAGCTCTATAATAGGGGGGGATGGCTACACCTTC.

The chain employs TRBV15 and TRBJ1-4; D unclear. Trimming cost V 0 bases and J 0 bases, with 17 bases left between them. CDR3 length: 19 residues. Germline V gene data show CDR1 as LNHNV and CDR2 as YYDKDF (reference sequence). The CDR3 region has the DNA TGTGCCACCAGCAGAGATTTATTAGCAACACGTGCAACTAATGAAAAACTGTTTTTT. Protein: CATSRDLLATRATNEKLFF.

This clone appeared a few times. CDR3 sequence (DNA): TGTGCCAGCAGCCAGGGCCGAGGGGGTGCCTATGGCTACACCTTC. Its translation is CASSQGRGGAYGYTF. The V gene is TRBV3-1 (or the pseudogene TRBV3-2), the J gene TRBJ1-2, with a tentative D call TRBD1 (6 bases). This CDR3 is built from 15 residues. Germline CDR1 is LGHDT and CDR2 is YNNKEL (reference sequence). V was shortened by 3 bases and J by 4 bases, with 15 bases between the two germline ends.

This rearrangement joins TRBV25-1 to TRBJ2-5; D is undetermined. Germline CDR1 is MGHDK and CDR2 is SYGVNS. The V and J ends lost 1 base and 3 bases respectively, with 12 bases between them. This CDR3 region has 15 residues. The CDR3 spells CASSESLLVEETQYF. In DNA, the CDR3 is TGTGCCAGCAGTGAATCCTTGCTAGTTGAAGAGACCCAGTACTTC.

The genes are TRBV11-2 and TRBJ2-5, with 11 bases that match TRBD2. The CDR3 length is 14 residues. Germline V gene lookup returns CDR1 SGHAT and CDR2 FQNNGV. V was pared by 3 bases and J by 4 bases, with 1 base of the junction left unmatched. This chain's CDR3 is CASSLGLAVETQYF. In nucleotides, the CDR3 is TGTGCCAGCAGCTTGGGACTAGCGGTAGAGACCCAGTACTTC.

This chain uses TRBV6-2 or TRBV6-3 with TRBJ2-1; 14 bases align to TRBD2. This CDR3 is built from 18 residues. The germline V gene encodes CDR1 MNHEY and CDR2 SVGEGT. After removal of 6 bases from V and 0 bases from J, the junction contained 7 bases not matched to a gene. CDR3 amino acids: CASSPGTSGRYSYNEQFF. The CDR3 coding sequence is TGTGCCAGCAGCCCTGGGACTAGCGGGAGATACTCCTACAATGAGCAGTTCTTC.

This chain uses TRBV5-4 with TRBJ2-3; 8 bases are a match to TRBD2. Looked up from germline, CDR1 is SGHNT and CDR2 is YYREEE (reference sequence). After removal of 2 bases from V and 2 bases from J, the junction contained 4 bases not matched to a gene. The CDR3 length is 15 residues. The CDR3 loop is CASSFPGGPTDTQYF. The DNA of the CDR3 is TGTGCCAGCAGCTTTCCGGGGGGGCCCACAGATACGCAGTATTTT.

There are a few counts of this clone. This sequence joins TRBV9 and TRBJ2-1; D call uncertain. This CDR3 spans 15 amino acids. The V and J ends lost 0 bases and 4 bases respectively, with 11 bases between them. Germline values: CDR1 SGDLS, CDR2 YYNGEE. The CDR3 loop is CASSVEALTYNEQFF. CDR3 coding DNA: TGTGCCAGCAGCGTAGAGGCCCTGACTTACAATGAGCAGTTCTTC.

The CDR3 bases are TGTGCCTGGAGTGTGGGACTAGCACCCGGGGAGCTGTTTTTT. Its translation is CAWSVGLAPGELFF. The chain combines TRBV30 with TRBJ2-2; 9 positions match TRBD2. The CDR3 is 14 residues long. V was clipped by 0 bases and J by 6 bases; unmatched bases: 2. Germline V gene data show CDR1 as GTSNPN and CDR2 as SVGIG (reference sequence).

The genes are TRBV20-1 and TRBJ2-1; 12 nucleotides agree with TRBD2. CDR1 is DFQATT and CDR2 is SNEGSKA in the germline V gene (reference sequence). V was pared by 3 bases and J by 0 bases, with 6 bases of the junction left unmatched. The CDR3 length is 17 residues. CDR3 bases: TGCAGTGCTAGTGCGCTAGCGGGAGGGAGCTCCTACAATGAGCAGTTCTTC. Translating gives CSASALAGGSSYNEQFF.

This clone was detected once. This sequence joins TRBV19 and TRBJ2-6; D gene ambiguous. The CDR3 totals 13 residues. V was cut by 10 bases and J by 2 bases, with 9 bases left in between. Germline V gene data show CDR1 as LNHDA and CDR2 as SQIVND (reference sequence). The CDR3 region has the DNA TGTGCCACTACCCCCACTGGGGCCAACGTCCTGACTTTC. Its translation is CATTPTGANVLTF.

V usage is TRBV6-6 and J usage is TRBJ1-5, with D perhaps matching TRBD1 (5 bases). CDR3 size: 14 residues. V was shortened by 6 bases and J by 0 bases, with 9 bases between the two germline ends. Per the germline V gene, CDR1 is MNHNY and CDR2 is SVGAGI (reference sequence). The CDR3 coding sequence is TGTGCCAGCAGCCAGGGATTTAGCAATCAGCCCCAGCATTTT. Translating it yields CASSQGFSNQPQHF.

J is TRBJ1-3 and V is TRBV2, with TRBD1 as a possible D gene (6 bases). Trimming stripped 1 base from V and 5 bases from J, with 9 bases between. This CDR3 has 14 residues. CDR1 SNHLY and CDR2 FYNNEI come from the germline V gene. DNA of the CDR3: TGTGCCAGCAGTGAAGGCAGGGGAAGAAACACCATATATTTT. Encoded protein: CASSEGRGRNTIYF.

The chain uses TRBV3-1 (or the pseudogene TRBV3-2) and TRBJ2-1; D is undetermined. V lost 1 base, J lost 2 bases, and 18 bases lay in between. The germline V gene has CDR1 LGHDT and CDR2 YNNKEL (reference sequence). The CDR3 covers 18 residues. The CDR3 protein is CASSQVMMVSSAYNEQFF. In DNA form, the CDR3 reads TGTGCCAGCAGCCAAGTCATGATGGTGAGTTCGGCCTACAATGAGCAGTTCTTC.

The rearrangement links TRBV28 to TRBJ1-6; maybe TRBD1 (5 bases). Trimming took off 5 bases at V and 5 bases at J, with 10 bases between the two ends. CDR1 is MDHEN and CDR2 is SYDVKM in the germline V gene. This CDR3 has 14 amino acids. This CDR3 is CASSTQGNNSPLHF. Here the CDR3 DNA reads TGTGCCAGCAGTACTCAGGGCAATAATTCACCCCTCCACTTT.

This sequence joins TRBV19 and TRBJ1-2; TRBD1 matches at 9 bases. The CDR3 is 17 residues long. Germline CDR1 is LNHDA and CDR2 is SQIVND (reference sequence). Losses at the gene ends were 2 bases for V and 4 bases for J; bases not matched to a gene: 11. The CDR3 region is CASSISPGTGIRYGYTF. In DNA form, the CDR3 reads TGTGCCAGTAGTATAAGTCCCGGGACAGGGATTCGCTATGGCTACACCTTC.

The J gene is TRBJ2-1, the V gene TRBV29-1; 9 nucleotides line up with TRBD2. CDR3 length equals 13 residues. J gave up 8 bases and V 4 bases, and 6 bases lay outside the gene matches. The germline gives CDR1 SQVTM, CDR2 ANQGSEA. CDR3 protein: CSVGAGGHDEQFF. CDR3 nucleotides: TGCAGCGTTGGGGCGGGGGGGCACGATGAGCAGTTCTTC.